The rows below give T cell receptor beta chains drawn from one sample of a study of blood T cell repertoires in COVID-19. The assay was immunoSEQ multiplex PCR, and TCRdb's table has in-frame clones only and misses some. The table lists about 160,000 clones, approximately 85% of them singletons. Sequences were obtained from peripheral blood. The source of these receptors is a man between 35 and 55 years old with acute or convalescent COVID-19. Both conserved end residues are part of each CDR3. A D gene is named only where the DNA matches it firmly. Size tells how often a clone was seen (once, few, many) or the class of an expanded clone, and some rows leave it out.

V	size	D	J	CDR3	DNA
TRBV19	NA	NA	TRBJ1-2	CASGWRNGYTF	TGTGCCAGCGGGTGGCGGAATGGCTACACCTTC
TRBV13	NA	TRBD1	TRBJ2-5	CASSLDRGRETQYF	TGTGCCAGCAGCTTAGACAGGGGGCGAGAGACCCAGTACTTC
TRBV4-3	medium-sized	NA	TRBJ2-7	CASSQVTSSSYEQYF	TGCGCCAGCAGCCAAGTGACCTCTAGCTCCTACGAGCAGTACTTC
TRBV5-1	few	NA	TRBJ1-2	CASSLRQDYGYTF	TGCGCCAGCAGCTTAAGGCAGGACTATGGCTACACCTTC
TRBV2	once	TRBD1	TRBJ1-3	CASSQQGAGNTIYF	TGTGCCAGCAGCCAACAGGGGGCTGGAAACACCATATATTTT
TRBV9	NA	NA	TRBJ2-1	CASSPHRVSYNEQFF	TGTGCCAGCAGCCCCCACAGGGTCTCGTACAATGAGCAGTTCTTC
TRBV7-9	NA	NA	TRBJ1-1	CASSLDIGTEAFF	TGTGCCAGCAGCTTAGATATCGGCACTGAAGCTTTCTTT
TRBV11-3	few	NA	TRBJ2-1	CASSLGLNEQFF	TGTGCCAGCAGCTTAGGACTCAATGAGCAGTTCTTC
TRBV27	NA	NA	TRBJ1-1	CASSSPRGYGYTEAFF	TGTGCCAGCAGTTCCCCTAGGGGATATGGGTACACTGAAGCTTTCTTT
TRBV3-1/TRBV3-2	NA	NA	TRBJ2-7	CASSPVGTGVYEQYF	TGTGCCAGCAGCCCGGTGGGGACGGGAGTCTACGAGCAGTACTTC
TRBV3-1/TRBV3-2	once	NA	TRBJ2-1	CASSQKGSVSEQFF	TGTGCCAGCAGCCAAAAGGGGTCCGTTAGTGAGCAGTTCTTC
TRBV27	NA	TRBD1	TRBJ2-1	CASSRTGKAYTYNEQFF	TGTGCCAGCAGTAGGACAGGGAAGGCCTATACCTACAATGAGCAGTTCTTC
TRBV7-9	NA	NA	TRBJ2-7	CASSRSGGIPAYEQYF	TGTGCCAGCAGCAGATCCGGCGGGATCCCCGCCTACGAGCAGTACTTC
TRBV6-2/TRBV6-3	NA	TRBD2	TRBJ2-5	CASSDGLAGPGSQTQYF	TGTGCCAGCAGTGACGGACTAGCGGGGCCGGGAAGCCAGACCCAGTACTTC
TRBV9	NA	NA	TRBJ2-3	CASSVSGSVTDTQYF	TGTGCCAGCAGCGTTTCCGGCAGCGTAACAGATACGCAGTATTTT
TRBV9	NA	NA	TRBJ2-2	CASSASTGGGGTGELFF	TGTGCCAGCAGCGCCTCAACAGGGGGGGGAGGCACCGGGGAGCTGTTTTTT
TRBV7-2	NA	TRBD1	TRBJ1-2	CASSRPGTGDYTF	TGTGCCAGCAGCCGACCCGGGACAGGGGACTACACCTTC
TRBV14	NA	NA	TRBJ1-1	CASSQDYGGGARSFF	TGTGCCAGCAGCCAAGATTACGGCGGGGGCGCAAGGTCTTTCTTT
TRBV18	once	TRBD1	TRBJ1-5	CASSPGQAVNQPQHF	TGTGCCAGCTCACCCGGACAGGCGGTCAATCAGCCCCAGCATTTT
TRBV18	NA	NA	TRBJ1-2	CASSPGVANYGYTF	TGTGCCAGCTCACCCGGGGTAGCTAACTATGGCTACACCTTC
TRBV6-5	NA	NA	TRBJ2-1	CASSSGGQYNEQFF	TGTGCCAGCAGTTCGGGAGGACAGTACAATGAGCAGTTCTTC
TRBV12-5	NA	TRBD1	TRBJ2-2	CASGLATGSGELFF	TGTGCTAGTGGTTTGGCGACAGGGTCCGGGGAGCTGTTTTTT
TRBV14	NA	NA	TRBJ1-1	CASSLLMNTEAFF	TGTGCCAGCAGTCTACTGATGAACACTGAAGCTTTCTTT
TRBV19	NA	TRBD2	TRBJ2-3	CASSIQRGGDTQYF	TGTGCCAGTAGTATCCAGCGGGGAGGAGATACGCAGTATTTT
TRBV9	once	TRBD1	TRBJ2-2	CASSVEGTGFITGELFF	TGTGCCAGCAGCGTAGAGGGGACAGGGTTTATTACCGGGGAGCTGTTTTTT
TRBV4-1	NA	TRBD2	TRBJ2-3	CASSLLAGGPDTQYF	TGCGCCAGCAGCCTACTAGCGGGGGGGCCAGATACGCAGTATTTT
TRBV7-2	NA	NA	TRBJ1-2	CASSPTSGEIDEHGYTF	TGTGCCAGCAGCCCTACGTCGGGGGAAATTGACGAGCATGGCTACACCTTC
TRBV6-2/TRBV6-3	few	NA	TRBJ1-1	CASSYPTGNTEAFF	TGTGCCAGCAGTTACCCGACAGGGAACACTGAAGCTTTCTTT
TRBV19	NA	NA	TRBJ1-2	CASSMNGRESYGYTF	TGTGCCAGTAGTATGAATGGCAGGGAATCGTATGGCTACACCTTC
TRBV28	NA	NA	TRBJ1-2	CASTSSTENYGYTF	TGTGCCAGCACGAGTTCGACGGAGAACTATGGCTACACCTTC
TRBV7-9	NA	TRBD1	TRBJ1-5	CASSLQGAPNQPQHF	TGTGCCAGCAGCTTACAGGGGGCTCCCAATCAGCCCCAGCATTTT
TRBV5-1	once	NA	TRBJ1-5	CASSSGASNQPQHF	TGCGCCAGCAGCTCAGGGGCAAGCAATCAGCCCCAGCATTTT
TRBV6-6	NA	NA	TRBJ1-2	CASSLETARNYGYTF	TGTGCCAGCAGCCTTGAGACAGCGAGGAACTATGGCTACACCTTC
TRBV2	few	NA	TRBJ1-5	CASSEQITGSGQPQHF	TGTGCCAGCAGTGAACAAATTACAGGGTCGGGTCAGCCCCAGCATTTT
TRBV6-5	NA	NA	TRBJ2-7	CASGEQGGYEQYF	TGTGCCAGCGGGGAACAGGGTGGCTACGAGCAGTACTTC
TRBV6-5	NA	TRBD1	TRBJ1-2	CASSRTGNGYTF	TGTGCCAGCAGTCGGACAGGGAATGGCTACACCTTC
TRBV19	NA	NA	TRBJ2-1	CASSMEFKNEQFF	TGTGCCAGTAGTATGGAGTTTAAAAATGAGCAGTTCTTC
TRBV5-4	NA	TRBD2	TRBJ2-5	CASSSGTSGQETQYF	TGTGCCAGCAGCTCCGGGACTAGCGGACAAGAGACCCAGTACTTC
TRBV7-9	few	NA	TRBJ1-5	CASSSIRTTSNQPQHF	TGTGCCAGCAGCTCAATCCGCACTACGAGCAATCAGCCCCAGCATTTT
TRBV7-9	NA	NA	TRBJ2-7	CASSQWDMQYF	TGTGCCAGCAGCCAATGGGACATGCAGTACTTC
TRBV7-3	NA	NA	TRBJ1-1	CASSFDKATEAFF	TGTGCCAGCAGCTTTGACAAGGCCACTGAAGCTTTCTTT
TRBV6-5	NA	TRBD1	TRBJ1-6	CASSYSGGGNSPLHF	TGTGCCAGCAGTTACTCAGGGGGCGGGAATTCACCCCTCCACTTT
TRBV12-5	NA	TRBD1	TRBJ2-1	CASGSGGTGDNEQFF	TGTGCTAGTGGTTCAGGGGGGACAGGGGACAATGAGCAGTTCTTC
TRBV4-3	once	TRBD1	TRBJ2-2	CASKDRANTGELFF	TGCGCCAGCAAGGACAGGGCGAACACCGGGGAGCTGTTTTTT
TRBV5-4	NA	NA	TRBJ2-1	CASSSVRGSYNEQFF	TGTGCCAGCTCCTCCGTTAGGGGGTCCTACAATGAGCAGTTCTTC
TRBV9	NA	TRBD2	TRBJ2-1	CASSVGSGGAAEQFF	TGTGCCAGCAGCGTAGGTAGCGGGGGGGCCGCGGAGCAGTTCTTC
TRBV5-1	NA	TRBD1	TRBJ1-1	CASGLQGGQVNTEAFF	TGCGCCAGCGGTCTACAGGGGGGACAGGTGAACACTGAAGCTTTCTTT
TRBV9	NA	NA	TRBJ1-1	CASSERTEMNTEAFF	TGTGCCAGCAGCGAACGGACAGAGATGAACACTGAAGCTTTCTTT
TRBV5-1	NA	NA	TRBJ2-3	CASSSQGEADTQYF	TGCGCCAGCAGCTCCCAGGGGGAGGCAGATACGCAGTATTTT
TRBV9	NA	TRBD2	TRBJ2-1	CASSASSGSYNEQFF	TGTGCCAGCAGCGCCTCTAGCGGGTCCTACAATGAGCAGTTCTTC
TRBV30	few	TRBD2	TRBJ2-3	CAWSRTSGGDTQYF	TGTGCCTGGAGTAGGACTAGCGGGGGGGATACGCAGTATTTT
TRBV19	NA	NA	TRBJ1-5	CASSIPRPGSAGQPQHF	TGTGCCAGTAGTATCCCCCGTCCCGGGTCCGCTGGGCAGCCCCAGCATTTT
TRBV6-5	NA	TRBD1	TRBJ2-3	CASSYLPGTGGGTQYF	TGTGCCAGCAGTTACTTGCCCGGGACAGGGGGTGGTACGCAGTATTTT